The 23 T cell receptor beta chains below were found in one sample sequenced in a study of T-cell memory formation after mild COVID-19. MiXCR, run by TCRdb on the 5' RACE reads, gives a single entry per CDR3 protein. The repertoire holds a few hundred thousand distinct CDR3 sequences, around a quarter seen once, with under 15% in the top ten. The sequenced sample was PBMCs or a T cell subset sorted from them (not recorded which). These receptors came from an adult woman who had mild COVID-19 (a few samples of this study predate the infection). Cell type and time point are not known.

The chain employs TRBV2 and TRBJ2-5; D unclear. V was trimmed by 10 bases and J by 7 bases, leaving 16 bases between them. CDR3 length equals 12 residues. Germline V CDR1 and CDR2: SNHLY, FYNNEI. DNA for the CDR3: TGTGCCATGTATAACCTGGATCGGACCCAGTACTTC. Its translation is CAMYNLDRTQYF.

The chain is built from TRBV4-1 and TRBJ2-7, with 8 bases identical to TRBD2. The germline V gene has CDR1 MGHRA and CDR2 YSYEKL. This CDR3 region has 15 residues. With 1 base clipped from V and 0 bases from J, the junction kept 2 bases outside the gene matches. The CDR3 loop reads CASSQGSGSSYEQYF. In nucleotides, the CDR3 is TGCGCCAGCAGCCAAGGGAGCGGGAGCTCCTACGAGCAGTACTTC.

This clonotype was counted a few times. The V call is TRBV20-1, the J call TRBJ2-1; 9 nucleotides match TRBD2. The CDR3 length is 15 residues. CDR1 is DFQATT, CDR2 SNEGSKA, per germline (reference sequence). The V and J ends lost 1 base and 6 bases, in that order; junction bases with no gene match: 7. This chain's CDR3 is CSARGISGGTNEQFF. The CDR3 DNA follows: TGCAGTGCTAGAGGGATTAGCGGGGGCACCAATGAGCAGTTCTTC.

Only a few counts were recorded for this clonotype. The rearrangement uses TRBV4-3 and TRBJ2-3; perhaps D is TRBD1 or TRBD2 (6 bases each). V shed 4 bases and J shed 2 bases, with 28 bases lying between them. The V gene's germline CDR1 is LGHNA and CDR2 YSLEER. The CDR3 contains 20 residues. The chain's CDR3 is CASSLFRQRGRRGPTDTQYF. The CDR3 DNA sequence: TGCGCCAGCAGCCTCTTCAGGCAAAGGGGGAGGAGGGGCCCCACAGATACGCAGTATTTT.

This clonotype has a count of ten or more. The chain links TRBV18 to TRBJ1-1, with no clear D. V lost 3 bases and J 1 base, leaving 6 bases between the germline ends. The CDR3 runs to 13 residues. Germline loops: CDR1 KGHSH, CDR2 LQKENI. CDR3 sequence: CASSPSQNTEAFF. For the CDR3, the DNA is TGTGCCAGCTCACCTTCCCAGAACACTGAAGCTTTCTTT.

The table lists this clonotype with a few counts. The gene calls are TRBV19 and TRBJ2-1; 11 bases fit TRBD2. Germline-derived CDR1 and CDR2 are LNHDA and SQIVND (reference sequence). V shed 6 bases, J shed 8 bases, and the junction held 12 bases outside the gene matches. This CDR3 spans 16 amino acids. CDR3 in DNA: TGTGCCAGTAGACCTCAGGGCGGACTAGCGGGCTATGAGCAGTTCTTC. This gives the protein CASRPQGGLAGYEQFF. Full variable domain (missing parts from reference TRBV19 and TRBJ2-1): DGGITQSPKYLFRKEGQNVTLSCEQNLNHDAMYWYRQDPGQGLRLIYYSQIVNDFQKGDIAEGYSVSREKKESFPLTVTSAQKNPTAFYLCASRPQGGLAGYEQFFGPGTRLTVL.

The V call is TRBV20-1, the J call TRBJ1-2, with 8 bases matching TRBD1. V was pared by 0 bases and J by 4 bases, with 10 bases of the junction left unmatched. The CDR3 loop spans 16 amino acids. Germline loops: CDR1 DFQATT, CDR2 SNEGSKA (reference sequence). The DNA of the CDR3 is TGCAGTGCTAGAGAACCTGAGGACAGGGAACTCTATGGCTACACCTTC. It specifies CSAREPEDRELYGYTF.

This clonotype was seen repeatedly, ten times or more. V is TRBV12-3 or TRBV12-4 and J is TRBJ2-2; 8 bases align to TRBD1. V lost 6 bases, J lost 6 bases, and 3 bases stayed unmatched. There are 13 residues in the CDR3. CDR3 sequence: CASRRTGSGELFF. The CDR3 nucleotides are TGTGCCAGCAGGAGGACAGGGTCCGGGGAGCTGTTTTTT.

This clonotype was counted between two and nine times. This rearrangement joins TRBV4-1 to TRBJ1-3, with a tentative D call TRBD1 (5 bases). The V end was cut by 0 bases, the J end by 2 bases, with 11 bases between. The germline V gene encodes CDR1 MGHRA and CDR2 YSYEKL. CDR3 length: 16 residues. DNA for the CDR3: TGCGCCAGCAGCCAAGACGGGACTAGGGCTGGAAACACCATATATTTT. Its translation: CASSQDGTRAGNTIYF.

This chain's CDR3 is CASSLGLGTGGQETQYF. The DNA for the CDR3 is TGTGCCAGCAGCTTGGGGTTAGGGACAGGGGGCCAAGAGACCCAGTACTTC. The chain links TRBV5-4 to TRBJ2-5; TRBD1 aligns across 11 bases. V was pared by 0 bases and J by 1 base, with 5 bases of the junction left unmatched. The CDR3 runs 17 residues. Germline CDR1 SGHNT, CDR2 YYREEE (reference sequence).

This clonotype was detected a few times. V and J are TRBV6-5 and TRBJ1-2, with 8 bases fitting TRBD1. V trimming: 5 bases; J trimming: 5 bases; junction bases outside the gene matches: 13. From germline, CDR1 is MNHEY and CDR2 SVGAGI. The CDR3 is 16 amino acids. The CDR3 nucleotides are TGTGCCAGCAGTACAAAAAGGGGGACAGGAATTTATGGCTACACCTTC. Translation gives CASSTKRGTGIYGYTF.

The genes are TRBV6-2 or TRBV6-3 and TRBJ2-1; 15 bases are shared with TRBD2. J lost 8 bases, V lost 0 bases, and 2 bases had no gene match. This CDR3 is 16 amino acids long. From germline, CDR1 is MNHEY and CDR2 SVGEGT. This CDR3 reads CASSYSGLAGGDEQFF. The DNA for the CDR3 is TGTGCCAGCAGTTACTCGGGACTAGCGGGAGGCGATGAGCAGTTCTTC.

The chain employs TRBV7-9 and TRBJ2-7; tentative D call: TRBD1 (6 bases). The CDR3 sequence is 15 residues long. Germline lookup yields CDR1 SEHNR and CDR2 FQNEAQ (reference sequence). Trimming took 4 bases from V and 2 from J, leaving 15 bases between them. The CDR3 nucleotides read TGTGCCAGCAGCTCAACAGGGAGCAAAACCTACGAGCAGTACTTC. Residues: CASSSTGSKTYEQYF.

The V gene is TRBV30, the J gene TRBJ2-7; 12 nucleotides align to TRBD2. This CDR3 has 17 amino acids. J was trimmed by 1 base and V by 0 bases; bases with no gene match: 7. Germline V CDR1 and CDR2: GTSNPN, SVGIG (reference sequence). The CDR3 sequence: CAWSVTRTSGRSYEQYF. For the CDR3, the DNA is TGTGCCTGGAGTGTAACCCGCACTAGCGGGAGGTCCTACGAGCAGTACTTC.

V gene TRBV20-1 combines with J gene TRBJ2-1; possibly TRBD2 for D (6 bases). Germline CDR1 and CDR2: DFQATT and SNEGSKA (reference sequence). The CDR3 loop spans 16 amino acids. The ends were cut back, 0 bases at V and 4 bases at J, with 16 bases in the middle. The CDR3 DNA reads TGCAGTGCTAGAGAGGAAGTCTGGCGGGATTACAATGAGCAGTTCTTC. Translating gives CSAREEVWRDYNEQFF.

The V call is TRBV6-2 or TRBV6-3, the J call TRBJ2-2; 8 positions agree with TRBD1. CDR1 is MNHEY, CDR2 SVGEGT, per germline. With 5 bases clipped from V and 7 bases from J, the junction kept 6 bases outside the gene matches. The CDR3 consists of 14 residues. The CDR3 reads CASSLQGEVGELFF. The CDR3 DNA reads TGTGCCAGCAGTCTACAGGGGGAGGTCGGGGAGCTGTTTTTT.

CDR3 loop: CASGHNRGDYTF. CDR3 DNA sequence: TGCGCCAGCGGTCATAACAGGGGAGACTACACCTTC. The chain has TRBV5-1 and TRBJ1-2; 7 positions match TRBD1. This CDR3 contains 12 residues. V trimming: 7 bases; J trimming: 10 bases; junction bases outside the gene matches: 10. From germline, CDR1 is SGHRS and CDR2 YFSETQ.

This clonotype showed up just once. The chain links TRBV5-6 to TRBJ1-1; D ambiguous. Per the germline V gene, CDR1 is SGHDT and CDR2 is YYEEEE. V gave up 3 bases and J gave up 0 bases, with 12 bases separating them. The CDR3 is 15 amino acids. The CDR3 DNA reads TGTGCCAGCAGCTCCACCGCGACCATGAACACTGAAGCTTTCTTT. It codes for CASSSTATMNTEAFF.

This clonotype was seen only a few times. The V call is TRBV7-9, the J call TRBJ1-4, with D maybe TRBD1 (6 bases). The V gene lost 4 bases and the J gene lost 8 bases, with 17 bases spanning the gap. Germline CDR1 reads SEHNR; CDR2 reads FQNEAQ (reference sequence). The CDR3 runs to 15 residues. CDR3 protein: CASSSYRESGEKLFF. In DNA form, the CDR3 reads TGTGCCAGCAGCTCTTACAGGGAATCCGGCGAAAAACTGTTTTTT. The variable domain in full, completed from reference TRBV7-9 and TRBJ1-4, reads DTGVSQNPRHKITKRGQNVTFRCDPISEHNRLYWYRQTLGQGPEFLTYFQNEAQLEKSRLLSDRFSAERPKGSFSTLEIQRTEQGDSAMYLCASSSYRESGEKLFFGSGTQLSVL.

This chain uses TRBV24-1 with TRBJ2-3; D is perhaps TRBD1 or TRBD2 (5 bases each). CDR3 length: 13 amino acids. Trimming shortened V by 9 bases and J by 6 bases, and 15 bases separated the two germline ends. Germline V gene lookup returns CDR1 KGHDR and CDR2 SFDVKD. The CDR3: CATWDGRRDTQYF. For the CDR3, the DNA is TGTGCCACCTGGGACGGTAGACGGGATACGCAGTATTTT.

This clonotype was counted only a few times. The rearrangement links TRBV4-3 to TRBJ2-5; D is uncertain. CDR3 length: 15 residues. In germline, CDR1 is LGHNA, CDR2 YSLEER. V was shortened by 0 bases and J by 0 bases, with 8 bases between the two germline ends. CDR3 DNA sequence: TGCGCCAGCAGCCAAGATCTTGGAGACCAAGAGACCCAGTACTTC. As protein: CASSQDLGDQETQYF.

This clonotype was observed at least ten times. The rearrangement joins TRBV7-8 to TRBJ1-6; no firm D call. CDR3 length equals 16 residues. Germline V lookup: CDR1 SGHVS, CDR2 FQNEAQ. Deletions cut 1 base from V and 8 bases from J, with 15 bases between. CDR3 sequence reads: CASSLVGAWGDSPLHF. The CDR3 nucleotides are TGTGCCAGCAGCTTAGTAGGTGCTTGGGGTGATTCACCCCTCCACTTT. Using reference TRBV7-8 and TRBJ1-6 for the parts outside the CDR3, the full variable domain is GAGVSQSPRYKVAKRGQDVALRCDPISGHVSLFWYQQALGQGPEFLTYFQNEAQLDKSGLPSDRFFAERPEGSVSTLKIQRTQQEDSAVYLCASSLVGAWGDSPLHFGNGTRLTVT.

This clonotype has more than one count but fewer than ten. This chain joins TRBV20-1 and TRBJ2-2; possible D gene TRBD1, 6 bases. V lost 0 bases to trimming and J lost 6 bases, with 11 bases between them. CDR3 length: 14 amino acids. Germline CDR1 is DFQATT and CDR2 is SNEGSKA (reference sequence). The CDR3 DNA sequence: TGCAGTGCTAGAGACCCTACAGGGCCCGGGGAGCTGTTTTTT. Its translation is CSARDPTGPGELFF.